This T cell receptor beta chain was found in a study of blood T cell repertoires in COVID-19. About the research overall: Samples representing acute and convalescent COVID-19 were sourced from the United States, Italy and Spain. Sample material is recorded as cDNA or gDNA derived from T cells, B-cell-depleted T cells, or PBMCs.

Original analysis: For nucleated cells, counts were estimated from reference gene primer amplification. The repertoire was sequenced with immunoSEQ multiplex PCR; TCRdb's copy has only in-frame clones and lacks some. V, J and clone size are those of that table, while D and trimming were read from the DNA. In the table there are around 100,000 clones, 70% to 85% of which are singletons. The CDR3 length is 15 residues. The V gene end was trimmed by 1 base and the J gene end by 10 bases; junction bases not matched to a gene: 11. The germline gives CDR1 SGHRS, CDR2 YFSETQ. Sequenced material: peripheral blood. The receptor comes from a human donor in a cohort sampled during active COVID-19. This rearrangement joins TRBV5-1 to TRBJ2-1, with TRBD2 matching 7 bases. The CDR3 DNA sequence: TGCGCCAGCAGCTTGCAGGGAGGGGCAGTAGTGGAGCAGTTCTTC. It translates to CASSLQGGAVVEQFF. The full variable domain, completed using reference TRBV5-1 and TRBJ2-1, is KAGVTQTPRYLIKTRGQQVTLSCSPISGHRSVSWYQQTPGQGLQFLFEYFSETQRNKGNFPGRFSGRQFSNSRSEMNVSTLELGDSALYLCASSLQGGAVVEQFFGPGTRLTVL.